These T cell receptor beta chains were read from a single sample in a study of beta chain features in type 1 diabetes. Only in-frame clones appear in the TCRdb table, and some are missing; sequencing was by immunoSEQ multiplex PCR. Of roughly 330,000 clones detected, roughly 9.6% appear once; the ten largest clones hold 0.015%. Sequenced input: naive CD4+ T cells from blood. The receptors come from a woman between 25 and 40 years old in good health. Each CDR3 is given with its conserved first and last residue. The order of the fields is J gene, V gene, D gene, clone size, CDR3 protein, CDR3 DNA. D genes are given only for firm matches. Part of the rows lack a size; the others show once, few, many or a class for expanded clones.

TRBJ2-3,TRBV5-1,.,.,CASSLSGRGTDTQYF,TGCGCCAGCAGCTTGTCGGGACGGGGGACAGATACGCAGTATTTT
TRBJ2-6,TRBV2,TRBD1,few,CASRSQGFGANVLTF,TGTGCCAGCAGATCACAGGGGTTTGGGGCCAACGTCCTGACTTTC
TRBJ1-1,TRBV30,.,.,CAWATGFFTEAFF,TGTGCCTGGGCAACAGGGTTTTTCACTGAAGCTTTCTTT
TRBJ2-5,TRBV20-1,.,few,CSASYRETQYF,TGCAGTGCTAGTTATCGGGAGACCCAGTACTTC
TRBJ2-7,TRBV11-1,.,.,CASSAAVGGYEQYF,TGTGCCAGCAGCGCGGCGGTGGGAGGCTACGAGCAGTACTTC
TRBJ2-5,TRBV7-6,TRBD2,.,CASSFSGSAQETQYF,TGTGCCAGCAGCTTCAGCGGGAGCGCGCAAGAGACCCAGTACTTC
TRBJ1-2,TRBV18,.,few,CASSPLGAEGYTF,TGTGCCAGCTCACCACTAGGGGCGGAAGGCTACACCTTC
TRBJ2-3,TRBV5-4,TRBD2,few,CASSPGLAGELGTDTQYF,TGTGCCAGCAGCCCTGGACTAGCGGGAGAGTTGGGCACAGATACGCAGTATTTT
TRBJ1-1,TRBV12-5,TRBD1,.,CASGTGQGGTEAFF,TGTGCTAGTGGCACGGGACAGGGCGGTACTGAAGCTTTCTTT
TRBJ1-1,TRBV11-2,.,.,CASSLTTREGTEAFF,TGTGCCAGCAGCTTAACCACGAGGGAGGGGACTGAAGCTTTCTTT